A single sample gave rise to the 25 T cell receptor beta chains below, sequenced in a study of T-cell memory formation after mild COVID-19. TCRdb fed the 5' RACE reads into MiXCR, producing one record per CDR3 protein. The top ten clones hold around 54% of a sample with 13,000 to 15,000 distinct CDR3 sequences, about a fifth of them seen once. Sequencing used PBMCs or a T cell subset sorted from them (not recorded which). Receptors originate from a man aged 18 to 29 who had mild COVID-19 (a few samples of this study predate the infection). Cell type and time point are not known.

The rearrangement joins TRBV27 to TRBJ1-1; tentatively, D is TRBD1 (5 bases). CDR1 and CDR2 from the germline V gene are MNHEY and SMNVEV (reference sequence). The V and J ends lost 6 bases and 1 base respectively, with 9 bases between them. CDR3 size: 13 residues. CDR3 protein: CASSDRGNTEAFF. CDR3 sequence (DNA): TGTGCCAGCAGCGATAGGGGGAACACTGAAGCTTTCTTT.

This clonotype was recorded at least ten times. V is TRBV15 and J is TRBJ2-5; D remains ambiguous. The CDR3 sequence is 16 residues long. V lost 1 base to trimming and J lost 0 bases, with 12 bases between them. The V gene's germline CDR1 is LNHNV and CDR2 YYDKDF (reference sequence). The CDR3 sequence: CATSRAQAPYQETQYF. The CDR3, as DNA: TGTGCCACCAGCAGAGCCCAGGCGCCCTACCAAGAGACCCAGTACTTC.

The sample holds many counts of this clonotype. The J gene is TRBJ2-7, the V gene TRBV29-1; a possible D gene is TRBD2 (5 bases). CDR1 SQVTM and CDR2 ANQGSEA come from the germline V gene. The V end lost 7 bases, the J end lost 3 bases, and 13 bases lay between the germline ends. The CDR3 contains 12 residues. DNA of the CDR3: TGCAGCGCCGGGGAACGTCTCTACGAGCAGTACTTC. Translating it yields CSAGERLYEQYF.

This clonotype has ten or more counts. The CDR3 protein is CASSSGSWSGELFF. CDR3 DNA: TGTGCCAGCAGCTCTGGCTCCTGGTCCGGGGAGCTGTTTTTT. The chain joins TRBV5-6 to TRBJ2-2; the D is unclear. The V gene's germline CDR1 is SGHDT and CDR2 YYEEEE. V was cut by 3 bases and J by 6 bases, with 12 bases left in between. The CDR3 is 14 amino acids.

This clonotype turned up a few times. The chain has TRBV12-3 or TRBV12-4 and TRBJ2-7, with TRBD1 matching 9 bases. Trimming cost V 4 bases and J 2 bases; bases outside gene matches: 9. CDR3 length: 16 residues. The CDR3 region has the DNA TGTGCCAGCAGTTCGGGGACAGGGCCCACCCCCTACGAGCAGTACTTC. Encoded protein: CASSSGTGPTPYEQYF.

The sample holds many counts of this clonotype. V and J are TRBV2 and TRBJ2-7, with no clear D. CDR3 size: 11 residues. Germline V gives CDR1 SNHLY, CDR2 FYNNEI. Trimming removed 7 bases at V and 1 base at J, with 5 bases between. As DNA, the CDR3 is TGTGCCAGCAATTTGTCCTACGAGCAGTACTTC. This codes for CASNLSYEQYF.

The chain is built from TRBV12-3 or TRBV12-4 and TRBJ2-7; TRBD2 agrees at 15 bases. Germline trimming cut 3 bases from V and 0 bases from J; bases unmatched to any gene: 6. This CDR3 has 18 amino acids. CDR3: CASSFGGLAGGLSYEQYF. The DNA of the CDR3 is TGTGCCAGCAGTTTCGGGGGACTAGCGGGAGGACTCTCCTACGAGCAGTACTTC.

V gene TRBV4-3 combines with J gene TRBJ2-7; 8 positions match TRBD2. The V and J ends lost 3 bases and 7 bases, in that order; junction bases with no gene match: 23. Looked up from germline, CDR1 is LGHNA and CDR2 is YSLEER. This CDR3 has 19 residues. CDR3: CASSQLHEVSRGGLGEQYF. The CDR3, as DNA: TGCGCCAGCAGCCAGTTACATGAGGTCAGCCGGGGGGGTCTTGGTGAGCAGTACTTC.

This clonotype was seen repeatedly, ten times or more. J is TRBJ1-2 and V is TRBV6-2 or TRBV6-3; D remains unclear. This CDR3 comprises 15 residues. Germline CDR1 reads MNHEY; CDR2 reads SVGEGT. Trimming left V 1 base short and J 1 base short, with 10 bases between. Written as DNA, the CDR3 is TGTGCCAGCAGTTACTGGGAGACACTTAACTATGGCTACACCTTC. This gives the protein CASSYWETLNYGYTF.

This chain joins TRBV2 and TRBJ2-7; no clear D. Germline CDR1 is SNHLY and CDR2 is FYNNEI. V lost 2 bases and J lost 7, with 6 bases in between. The CDR3 sequence is 11 residues long. The CDR3 DNA reads as TGTGCCAGCAGTGAATTTTGGGAGCAGTACGTC. Amino acids: CASSEFWEQYV.

This clonotype was recorded many times. This chain uses TRBV4-3 with TRBJ1-4, with a weak D call TRBD1 (6 bases). The CDR3 runs to 19 residues. With 0 bases removed from V and 1 base from J, the gap between germline ends came to 18 bases. Germline values: CDR1 LGHNA, CDR2 YSLEER. CDR3 protein: CASSQDSRGPSRTNEKLFF. The CDR3, as DNA: TGCGCCAGCAGCCAAGATTCCAGGGGCCCATCCCGAACTAATGAAAAACTGTTTTTT.

This clonotype was observed at least ten times. The V and J genes are TRBV7-3 and TRBJ1-2; D may be TRBD1 (5 bases). The CDR3 is 13 amino acids. Germline CDR1 is SGHTA and CDR2 is FQGTGA. V was shortened by 8 bases and J by 8 bases, with 18 bases between the two germline ends. CDR3: CASGSGGAAGYTF. CDR3 bases: TGTGCCAGCGGGTCTGGGGGTGCGGCCGGCTACACCTTC.

The chain has TRBV12-3 or TRBV12-4 and TRBJ2-5, with 7 positions matching TRBD2. V lost 7 bases to trimming and J lost 4 bases; unmatched junction nucleotides: 6. CDR3 length equals 13 residues. The CDR3 region has the DNA TGTGCCAGCACCCGCCCGGGGGGAGAGACCCAGTACTTC. Translated: CASTRPGGETQYF.

This clonotype was seen at least ten times. The V gene is TRBV18, the J gene TRBJ2-1; D may correspond to TRBD1 or TRBD2 (5 bases each). V was shortened by 3 bases and J by 8 bases, with 14 bases between the two germline ends. This CDR3 has 14 amino acids. Per the germline V gene, CDR1 is KGHSH and CDR2 is LQKENI. The CDR3 nucleotides read TGTGCCAGCTCACCGTGGGGGTGGCAAGATGAGCAGTTCTTC. Protein sequence: CASSPWGWQDEQFF.

This clonotype appeared many times. The rearrangement links TRBV6-5 to TRBJ2-7; the D gene could be TRBD1 or TRBD2 (6 bases each). Trimming cost V 0 bases and J 0 bases, with 12 bases left between them. This CDR3 contains 16 residues. Germline CDR1 is MNHEY and CDR2 is SVGAGI. The CDR3, as DNA: TGTGCCAGCAGTTACTCGGTGGGGGGCTCCTCCTACGAGCAGTACTTC. Translated: CASSYSVGGSSYEQYF.

The V and J genes are TRBV6-6 and TRBJ1-1; TRBD1 matches 8 bases. V gave up 5 bases and J gave up 0 bases; unmatched junction bases: 2. This CDR3 region has 14 residues. Germline V CDR1 and CDR2: MNHNY, SVGAGI (reference sequence). In DNA form, the CDR3 reads TGTGCCAGCAGTGGGGACAGGCTGAACACTGAAGCTTTCTTT. Its translation: CASSGDRLNTEAFF.

This clonotype appeared many times. The germline gene is not matched at one end of the junction; a read error may be the cause. V and J are TRBV11-2 and TRBJ1-1; 8 bases align to TRBD1. The CDR3 consists of 14 residues. Germline V CDR1 and CDR2: SGHAT, FQNNGV. CDR3 sequence: CASSLDRGNTEAFF. The CDR3 DNA reads as TGTGCCAGCAGCCTAGACAGGGGGAACACTGAAGCTTTCTTT.

The chain couples TRBV28 to TRBJ1-1; no clear D. The germline V and J ends were trimmed by 2 bases and 2 bases, with 9 bases remaining between them. The CDR3 covers 14 residues. Germline-derived CDR1 and CDR2 are MDHEN and SYDVKM. The CDR3 DNA reads TGTGCCAGCAGTTTAAAACAGCTAAACACTGAAGCTTTCTTT. Its protein product is CASSLKQLNTEAFF.

The table lists this clonotype with a few counts. The chain uses TRBV11-2 and TRBJ1-2, with 7 bases fitting TRBD1. Germline assignment: CDR1 SGHAT and CDR2 FQNNGV. CDR3 length: 13 amino acids. J gave up 3 bases and V 5 bases, and 3 bases lay outside the gene matches. The CDR3, as DNA: TGTGCCAGCAGCCCTGGACAGGACTATGGCTACACCTTC. Translating gives CASSPGQDYGYTF. The variable domain in full, with the rest retrieved from reference TRBV11-2 and TRBJ1-2, is EAGVAQSPRYKIIEKRQSVAFWCNPISGHATLYWYQQILGQGPKLLIQFQNNGVVDDSQLPKDRFSAERLKGVDSTLKIQPAKLEDSAVYLCASSPGQDYGYTFGSGTRLTVV.

CDR3 amino acids: CASSLLGGGTDTQYF. CDR3 bases: TGTGCCAGCAGTCTCCTTGGGGGAGGCACAGATACGCAGTATTTT. The chain has TRBV12-3 or TRBV12-4 and TRBJ2-3; D possibly matches TRBD1 or TRBD2 (5 bases each). Between the trimmed V and J ends, which lost 5 bases and 1 base, there was a span of 13 bases. The CDR3 totals 15 residues.

In this sample, this clonotype turned up many times. V usage is TRBV13 and J usage is TRBJ2-1; 10 bases line up with TRBD1. V lost 5 bases, J lost 7 bases, and 5 bases stayed unmatched. This CDR3 is 14 amino acids long. Germline values: CDR1 PRHDT, CDR2 FYEKMQ (reference sequence). The chain's CDR3 is CASSRDRGRNEQFF. The CDR3 DNA follows: TGTGCCAGCAGCCGTGACAGGGGGCGAAATGAGCAGTTCTTC. The full variable domain, completed using reference TRBV13 and TRBJ2-1, is AAGVIQSPRHLIKEKRETATLKCYPIPRHDTVYWYQQGPGQDPQFLISFYEKMQSDKGSIPDRFSAQQFSDYHSELNMSSLELGDSALYFCASSRDRGRNEQFFGPGTRLTVL.

This clonotype has more than one count but fewer than ten. The chain combines TRBV19 with TRBJ2-1; possibly TRBD1 for D (6 bases). This CDR3 comprises 15 residues. CDR1 and CDR2 (germline): LNHDA, SQIVND (reference sequence). The V and J ends lost 4 bases and 0 bases respectively, with 10 bases between them. The CDR3 DNA reads TGTGCCAGTAGTACGGACAGTAGCTCCTACAATGAGCAGTTCTTC. Protein product: CASSTDSSSYNEQFF.

The table lists this clonotype with many counts. J is TRBJ2-7 and V is TRBV4-2; D gene ambiguous. With 0 bases removed from V and 3 bases from J, the gap between germline ends came to 9 bases. Germline V gene data show CDR1 as LGHNA and CDR2 as YNFKEQ. This CDR3 spans 14 amino acids. CDR3 nucleotides: TGTGCCAGCAGCCAAGATTACGGGCTCTACGAGCAGTACGTC. Protein product: CASSQDYGLYEQYV.

The chain couples TRBV7-2 to TRBJ2-2; the match to TRBD2 covers 8 bases. CDR1 SGHTA and CDR2 FQGNSA come from the germline V gene. The length of the CDR3 is 16 residues. V lost 1 base to trimming and J lost 5 bases; unmatched junction nucleotides: 6. CDR3 bases: TGTGCCAGCAGCTTAGTCGGGGGGGCCATAACCGGGGAGCTGTTTTTT. Encoded protein: CASSLVGGAITGELFF.

This clonotype was counted only a few times. This rearrangement joins TRBV4-3 to TRBJ1-4; TRBD1 might be the D (5 bases). This CDR3 spans 14 amino acids. The V gene lost 4 bases and the J gene lost 4 bases, with 10 bases spanning the gap. Germline V gene data show CDR1 as LGHNA and CDR2 as YSLEER. CDR3 sequence reads: CASSRGRVNEKLFF. Written as DNA, the CDR3 is TGCGCCAGCAGCCGGGGGAGGGTTAATGAAAAACTGTTTTTT.